The 2 T cell receptor beta chains in this list originate from one sample, sequenced in a study of HIV-infected patients and healthy controls. TCRdb itself ran the 5' RACE reads through MiXCR, one entry per CDR3 protein. Of approximately 67,000 distinct CDR3 sequences in the sample, about 16% are singletons; the top ten hold 5.5% to 7%. Sequenced material: CD4+ T cells from blood. The receptors here all came from a human donor in good health.

The genes are TRBV7-2 and TRBJ1-1; D possibly corresponds to TRBD1 (5 bases). The CDR3 covers 12 residues. The germline V and J ends were trimmed by 5 bases and 3 bases, with 7 bases remaining between them. Per germline, CDR1 SGHTA and CDR2 FQGNSA. The CDR3 bases are TGTGCCAGCAGCGGCAGGGACACTGAAGCTTTCTTT. Its protein is CASSGRDTEAFF.

The genes are TRBV7-9 and TRBJ1-1; D remains unclear. The CDR3 runs to 15 residues. Trimming left V 0 bases short and J 4 bases short, with 12 bases between. Germline V gene sequence: CDR1 SEHNR, CDR2 FQNEAQ (reference sequence). In nucleotides, the CDR3 is TGTGCCAGCAGCTTAGCTGGTGCCCGGGGCACTGAAGCTTTCTTT. This encodes CASSLAGARGTEAFF.